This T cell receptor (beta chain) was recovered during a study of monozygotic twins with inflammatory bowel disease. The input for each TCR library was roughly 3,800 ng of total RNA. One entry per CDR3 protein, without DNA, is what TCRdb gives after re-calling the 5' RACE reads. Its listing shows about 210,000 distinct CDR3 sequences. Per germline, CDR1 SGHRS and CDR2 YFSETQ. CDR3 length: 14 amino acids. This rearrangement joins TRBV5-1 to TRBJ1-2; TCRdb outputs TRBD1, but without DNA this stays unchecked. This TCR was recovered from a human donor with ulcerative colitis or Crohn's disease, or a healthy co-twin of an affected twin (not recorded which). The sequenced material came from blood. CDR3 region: CASSSTDRRYGYTF.